A single sample is the source of the 25 T cell receptor beta chains below, sequenced in a study of control samples from healthy donors and cancer patients. The method was immunoSEQ multiplex PCR; TCRdb's version includes in-frame clones alone and lacks a portion of them. In the table there are about 42,000 clones, over 65% of which are singletons. The material sequenced was blood. These receptors were obtained from a man aged 55 to 69 in good health.

The gene calls are TRBV28 and TRBJ1-1; D unclear. Germline CDR1 MDHEN, CDR2 SYDVKM. The CDR3 has 14 amino acids. V shed 3 bases and J shed 6 bases, with 14 bases lying between them. The CDR3, as DNA: TGTGCCAGCAGTTTCTCCGGGCCCCGGGCTGAAGCTTTCTTT. The encoded protein is CASSFSGPRAEAFF.

This chain joins TRBV7-2 and TRBJ1-2, with unresolved D. The V and J ends lost 3 bases and 5 bases respectively, with 7 bases between them. Germline V gene data show CDR1 as SGHTA and CDR2 as FQGNSA. The CDR3 runs to 12 residues. CDR3 loop: CASSLEVYGYTF. The CDR3 region has the DNA TGTGCCAGCAGCTTGGAGGTTTATGGCTACACCTTC.

This clone was counted a single time. The CDR3 reads CASSDLQGVNEKLFF. CDR3 coding DNA: TGTGCCAGCAGTGACCTTCAGGGGGTTAATGAAAAACTGTTTTTT. The V and J genes are TRBV2 and TRBJ1-4; 7 nucleotides line up with TRBD1. The CDR3 has 15 residues. CDR1 is SNHLY and CDR2 is FYNNEI in the germline V gene. V was pared by 3 bases and J by 4 bases, with 5 bases of the junction left unmatched.

The chain has TRBV6-1 and TRBJ1-2, with a weak D call TRBD1 (5 bases). The length of the CDR3 is 14 residues. V shed 2 bases and J shed 8 bases, with 15 bases lying between them. Per the germline V gene, CDR1 is MNHNS and CDR2 is SASEGT. CDR3 in amino acids: CASSEIAGPSGYTF. CDR3 sequence (DNA): TGTGCCAGCAGTGAAATAGCGGGGCCCTCCGGCTACACCTTC.

The chain carries TRBV6-5 and TRBJ2-7; 9 nucleotides align to TRBD2. V trimming: 5 bases; J trimming: 0 bases; junction bases outside the gene matches: 2. The germline V gene encodes CDR1 MNHEY and CDR2 SVGAGI. The CDR3 consists of 14 residues. The CDR3 region is CASSKLAGSYEQYF. In DNA form, the CDR3 reads TGTGCCAGCAGTAAACTAGCGGGCTCCTACGAGCAGTACTTC.

The genes are TRBV5-6 and TRBJ1-2, with 7 bases identical to TRBD1. Germline V gene data show CDR1 as SGHDT and CDR2 as YYEEEE. This CDR3 is built from 15 residues. Unmatched junction bases numbered 12, after V lost 5 bases and J lost 5 bases. CDR3 sequence (DNA): TGTGCCAGCAGGACGGACAGGCGTTTTCGGTATGGCTACACCTTC. Translation gives CASRTDRRFRYGYTF.

V usage is TRBV9 and J usage is TRBJ2-1; TRBD2 agrees at 11 bases. V gave up 5 bases and J gave up 5 bases; unmatched junction bases: 6. This CDR3 has 15 residues. Germline values: CDR1 SGDLS, CDR2 YYNGEE. The CDR3 region has the DNA TGTGCCAGCAGTGATAGCGGGGGGGCGCACAATGAGCAGTTCTTC. It specifies CASSDSGGAHNEQFF.

The chain couples TRBV18 to TRBJ2-1, with 10 bases aligning to TRBD1. The CDR3 spans 15 residues. CDR1 KGHSH and CDR2 LQKENI come from the germline V gene. V gave up 3 bases and J gave up 13 bases; unmatched junction bases: 12. The CDR3 protein is CASSPPEIRQGAQFF. The CDR3 DNA reads as TGTGCCAGCTCACCCCCGGAAATAAGACAGGGGGCCCAGTTCTTC.

The chain links TRBV29-1 to TRBJ1-2, with 7 nucleotides matching TRBD1. The CDR3 loop spans 12 amino acids. V was pared by 5 bases and J by 7 bases, with 7 bases of the junction left unmatched. Germline CDR1 SQVTM, CDR2 ANQGSEA. DNA for the CDR3: TGCAGCGTTCAGACAGGGCTGGGTGGCTACACCTTC. Translated: CSVQTGLGGYTF.

The J gene is TRBJ1-3, the V gene TRBV5-8; D gene ambiguous. Trimming removed 5 bases at V and 0 bases at J, with 15 bases between. Germline CDR1 is SGHTS and CDR2 is YDEGEE. CDR3 length: 16 amino acids. The CDR3: CASRYGRFSSGNTIYF. The CDR3 DNA sequence: TGTGCCAGCAGGTACGGACGGTTTAGCTCTGGAAACACCATATATTTT.

The rearrangement links TRBV9 to TRBJ1-2; unclear D gene. Per the germline V gene, CDR1 is SGDLS and CDR2 is YYNGEE. CDR3 length equals 14 residues. Trimming removed 0 bases from V and 7 bases from J, with 13 bases in between. The CDR3 DNA reads as TGTGCCAGCAGCGTAGAACCTCCCCGGGGTGGCTACACCTTC. Translating gives CASSVEPPRGGYTF.

The chain recombines TRBV28 with TRBJ1-5; D is unclear. Per germline, CDR1 MDHEN and CDR2 SYDVKM. The CDR3 is made up of 12 amino acids. V lost 2 bases and J 5 bases, leaving 4 bases between the germline ends. The CDR3 DNA is TGTGCCAGCAGTTTACTCCATCAGCCCCAGCATTTT. Protein: CASSLLHQPQHF.

This chain links TRBV5-1 with TRBJ1-1; TRBD1 agrees at 7 bases. Per germline, CDR1 SGHRS and CDR2 YFSETQ. This CDR3 spans 13 amino acids. The junction had 3 bases not matched to a gene; V was cut back by 7 bases and J by 0 bases. The CDR3 protein is CASGGQVNTEAFF. The CDR3 coding sequence is TGCGCCAGCGGCGGACAGGTGAACACTGAAGCTTTCTTT.

This clone was seen a single time. The chain links TRBV4-1 to TRBJ1-1, with no clear D. Germline CDR1 and CDR2: MGHRA and YSYEKL. The germline V and J ends were trimmed by 2 bases and 2 bases, with 6 bases remaining between them. The CDR3 loop spans 13 amino acids. CDR3 region: CASSQHPNTEAFF. Here the CDR3 DNA reads TGCGCCAGCAGCCAACACCCTAACACTGAAGCTTTCTTT.

This clone was detected a few times. V is TRBV9 and J is TRBJ2-5, with a possible D match to TRBD1 (6 bases). The CDR3 is 14 residues long. The germline V gene has CDR1 SGDLS and CDR2 YYNGEE. Trimming pared 3 bases from V and 5 bases from J, leaving 14 bases between. The CDR3 loop is CASSATTGRETQYF. The CDR3 DNA follows: TGTGCCAGCAGCGCAACTACAGGGCGGGAGACCCAGTACTTC.

The rearrangement links TRBV21-1 to TRBJ1-1. TRBV21-1 is a pseudogene locus. The CDR3 contains 13 residues. CDR3 sequence: CASSKSGSTEAFF. The CDR3 DNA follows: TGTGCCAGCAGCAAATCAGGGAGTACTGAAGCTTTCTTT.

The V gene is TRBV6-6, the J gene TRBJ1-3, with a weak D call TRBD1 (5 bases). The germline CDR1 and CDR2 sequences are MNHNY and SVGAGI (reference sequence). Trimming removed 6 bases at V and 0 bases at J, with 12 bases between. The CDR3 spans 15 residues. The CDR3 loop is CASSPLGGSGNTIYF. CDR3 sequence (DNA): TGTGCCAGCAGCCCCCTGGGGGGCTCTGGAAACACCATATATTTT.

The chain couples TRBV7-9 to TRBJ2-2, with 9 bases lining up with TRBD1. Germline lookup yields CDR1 SEHNR and CDR2 FQNEAQ (reference sequence). V shed 2 bases, J shed 6 bases, and the junction held 7 bases outside the gene matches. The CDR3 is made up of 16 amino acids. The CDR3 spells CASSLNPGQGAGELFF. CDR3 DNA: TGTGCCAGCAGCTTAAACCCGGGACAGGGTGCCGGGGAGCTGTTTTTT.

The chain uses TRBV11-2 and TRBJ1-1; D possibly corresponds to TRBD1 (5 bases). V lost 4 bases and J 5 bases, leaving 17 bases between the germline ends. CDR3 size: 15 residues. CDR1 is SGHAT, CDR2 FQNNGV, per germline. CDR3 loop: CASSWDWQGKTEAFF. The DNA for the CDR3 is TGTGCCAGCAGCTGGGACTGGCAGGGAAAAACTGAAGCTTTCTTT.

The rearrangement joins TRBV5-4 to TRBJ2-1, with 9 bases fitting TRBD2. The junction had 9 bases not matched to a gene; V was cut back by 4 bases and J by 7 bases. Germline CDR1 and CDR2: SGHNT and YYREEE (reference sequence). This CDR3 contains 15 residues. The CDR3 spells CASSRDKGLANEQFF. The CDR3 DNA is TGTGCCAGCAGCCGTGATAAGGGACTAGCAAATGAGCAGTTCTTC. Using reference TRBV5-4 and TRBJ2-1 for the parts outside the CDR3, the full variable domain is ETGVTQSPTHLIKTRGQQVTLRCSSQSGHNTVSWYQQALGQGPQFIFQYYREEENGRGNFPPRFSGLQFPNYSSELNVNALELDDSALYLCASSRDKGLANEQFFGPGTRLTVL.

The J gene is TRBJ2-5, the V gene TRBV4-2; TRBD2 matches 10 bases. V lost 0 bases, J lost 2 bases, and 6 bases stayed unmatched. This CDR3 spans 17 amino acids. Germline values: CDR1 LGHNA, CDR2 YNFKEQ. The CDR3 DNA is TGTGCCAGCAGCCAAGATAGGAGAGCGGGAGGGCAAGAGACCCAGTACTTC. It codes for CASSQDRRAGGQETQYF.

The chain uses TRBV18 and TRBJ2-1; TRBD2 matches at 7 bases. The CDR3 is 16 residues long. J was trimmed by 8 bases and V by 2 bases; bases with no gene match: 12. Per germline, CDR1 KGHSH and CDR2 LQKENI. The CDR3 region has the DNA TGTGCCAGCTCACCAAGAGGGCTAGCGGCAAGCCATGAGCAGTTCTTC. Protein product: CASSPRGLAASHEQFF. Using reference TRBV18 and TRBJ2-1 for the parts outside the CDR3, the full variable domain is NAGVMQNPRHLVRRRGQEARLRCSPMKGHSHVYWYRQLPEEGLKFMVYLQKENIIDESGMPKERFSAEFPKEGPSILRIQQVVRGDSAAYFCASSPRGLAASHEQFFGPGTRLTVL.

The chain uses TRBV27 and TRBJ1-6; tentative D call: TRBD1 (5 bases). The CDR3 extends over 15 amino acids. V was shortened by 1 base and J by 9 bases, with 13 bases between the two germline ends. Germline loops: CDR1 MNHEY, CDR2 SMNVEV (reference sequence). The CDR3 DNA is TGTGCCAGCAGTTTATTGAGGGGCGCGAGTTCACCCCTCCACTTT. This sequence encodes CASSLLRGASSPLHF.

V gene TRBV30 combines with J gene TRBJ2-2; 8 bases agree with TRBD2. Trimming at V came to 3 bases and at J to 7 bases, leaving 4 bases not matched to a gene. The CDR3 is 13 residues long. Germline CDR1 and CDR2: GTSNPN and SVGIG (reference sequence). The CDR3 here is CAWRLAEIGELFF. CDR3 DNA: TGTGCCTGGAGACTAGCGGAGATCGGGGAGCTGTTTTTT.

This chain joins TRBV7-9 and TRBJ2-5; D gene uncertain. Germline V CDR1 and CDR2: SEHNR, FQNEAQ (reference sequence). V shed 5 bases and J shed 0 bases, with 13 bases lying between them. There are 15 residues in the CDR3. The CDR3 loop is CASSPPNGYQETQYF. The CDR3 bases are TGTGCCAGCAGCCCCCCAAACGGCTACCAAGAGACCCAGTACTTC.